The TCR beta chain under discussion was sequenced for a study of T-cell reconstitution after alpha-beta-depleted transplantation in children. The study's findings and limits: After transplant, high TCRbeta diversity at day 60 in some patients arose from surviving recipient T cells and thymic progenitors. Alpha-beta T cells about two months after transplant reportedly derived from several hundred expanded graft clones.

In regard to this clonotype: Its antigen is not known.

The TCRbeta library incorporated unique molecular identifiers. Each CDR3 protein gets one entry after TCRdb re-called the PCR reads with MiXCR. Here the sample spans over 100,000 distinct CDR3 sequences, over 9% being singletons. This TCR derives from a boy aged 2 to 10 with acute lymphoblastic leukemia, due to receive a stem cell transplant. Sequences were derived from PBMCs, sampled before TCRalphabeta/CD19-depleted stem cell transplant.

The CDR3 DNA follows: TGCAGCGTTAAAAAGCAGGACGGAATAGCCTACGAGCAGTACTTC. It encodes CSVKKQDGIAYEQYF. The gene calls are TRBV29-1 and TRBJ2-7; D not certain. In germline, CDR1 is SQVTM, CDR2 ANQGSEA. The CDR3 consists of 15 residues. Trimming cost V 5 bases and J 2 bases, with 19 bases left between them.